Below, 23 T cell receptor beta chains from the same sample are listed, as sequenced in a study of a mutant IDH1 vaccine in newly diagnosed glioma. Regarding time point: week 35, safety follow-up. Doses consisted of 300 ug of mutant IDH1 20-mer peptide each, paired with topical imiquimod. Their cognate antigens are unknown. Using immunoSEQ multiplex PCR, the repertoire was profiled, and TCRdb retains in-frame clones only, with some absent. This sample yields some 31,000 clones, of which over 70% are seen a single time; approximately 9.4% belongs to the top ten. Here the sequenced sample was PBMCs, taken from a glioma patient whose treatment included an IDH1 peptide vaccine. These receptors all stem from a woman aged 25-40 years with glioma. Some clones in this sample may be carry-over from other donors' samples.

This clone was seen more than once but under ten times. The V call is TRBV9, the J call TRBJ2-1; possibly TRBD1 for D (5 bases). The ends were cut back, 0 bases at V and 3 bases at J, with 7 bases in the middle. The germline V gene encodes CDR1 SGDLS and CDR2 YYNGEE. The CDR3 is 14 residues long. DNA for the CDR3: TGTGCCAGCAGCGTAGCCGACAGCTACAATGAGCAGTTCTTC. Encoded protein: CASSVADSYNEQFF.

V gene TRBV7-2 combines with J gene TRBJ2-1; D is uncertain. V shed 2 bases and J shed 8 bases, with 4 bases lying between them. Looked up from germline, CDR1 is SGHTA and CDR2 is FQGNSA. The CDR3 loop spans 11 amino acids. In nucleotides, the CDR3 is TGTGCCAGCAGCTTAAACGATGAGCAGTTCTTC. This encodes CASSLNDEQFF.

By share, this clone ranks as medium-sized. The chain links TRBV6-1 to TRBJ1-4, with D unresolved. Germline values: CDR1 MNHNS, CDR2 SASEGT. The V end was cut by 4 bases, the J end by 0 bases, with 9 bases between. This CDR3 comprises 15 residues. Here the CDR3 DNA reads TGTGCCAGCAGTGGGCGAGCTACAACTAATGAAAAACTGTTTTTT. This sequence encodes CASSGRATTNEKLFF.

This clone was observed once. The V gene is TRBV7-8, the J gene TRBJ1-1, with D perhaps TRBD1 (6 bases). With 6 bases removed from V and 7 bases from J, the gap between germline ends came to 18 bases. Per the germline V gene, CDR1 is SGHVS and CDR2 is FQNEAQ. This CDR3 has 14 amino acids. CDR3 region: CASSYNYRDLEAFF. The CDR3 DNA reads TGTGCCAGCAGTTATAATTACAGGGATCTTGAAGCTTTCTTT.

As for this clone: A junction boundary mismatches the germline segment, possibly from a read error. V is TRBV7-6 and J is TRBJ2-2, with 9 bases matching TRBD2. This CDR3 contains 15 residues. Per the germline V gene, CDR1 is SGHVS and CDR2 is FNYEAQ. The CDR3, as DNA: TGTGCCAGCAGCCTAGCGGGAAGGGATACCGGGGAGCTGTTTTTT. It specifies CASSLAGRDTGELFF.

The V gene is TRBV6-5, the J gene TRBJ2-3; 12 bases are a match to TRBD2. With V trimmed by 10 bases and J by 3 bases, 8 bases remained unmatched. The CDR3 is 15 amino acids. Per germline, CDR1 MNHEY and CDR2 SVGAGI. CDR3 bases: TGTGCCACGGCCCTAGCGGGAGGGGGGACAGATACGCAGTATTTT. It specifies CATALAGGGTDTQYF.

The chain combines TRBV19 with TRBJ2-2; D ambiguous. This CDR3 contains 15 residues. The germline gives CDR1 LNHDA, CDR2 SQIVND (reference sequence). The V end was cut by 5 bases, the J end by 6 bases, with 16 bases between. For the CDR3, the DNA is TGTGCCAGTAGTTTGATGGGGTCTAACTCCGGGGAGCTGTTTTTT. It specifies CASSLMGSNSGELFF. Combining the CDR3 with reference TRBV19 and TRBJ2-2 gives the whole variable domain DGGITQSPKYLFRKEGQNVTLSCEQNLNHDAMYWYRQDPGQGLRLIYYSQIVNDFQKGDIAEGYSVSREKKESFPLTVTSAQKNPTAFYLCASSLMGSNSGELFFGEGSRLTVL.

The chain recombines TRBV27 with TRBJ2-5; no clear D. The CDR3 is 14 residues long. Germline assignment: CDR1 MNHEY and CDR2 SMNVEV (reference sequence). Trimming shortened V by 5 bases and J by 0 bases, and 10 bases separated the two germline ends. CDR3 sequence (DNA): TGTGCCAGCAGTGGAACGGGCAACCAAGAGACCCAGTACTTC. It codes for CASSGTGNQETQYF.

J is TRBJ2-1 and V is TRBV4-2, with 9 bases identical to TRBD2. Per germline, CDR1 LGHNA and CDR2 YNFKEQ. CDR3 length equals 18 residues. With 4 bases clipped from V and 4 bases from J, the junction kept 14 bases outside the gene matches. CDR3: CASSLAGRAGGNYNEQFF. CDR3 in DNA: TGTGCCAGCAGCCTCGCTGGGAGAGCGGGAGGAAATTACAATGAGCAGTTCTTC.

The rearrangement uses TRBV7-9 and TRBJ2-3; D unresolved. The V and J ends lost 2 bases and 5 bases respectively, with 5 bases between them. The CDR3 consists of 12 residues. Germline V gene sequence: CDR1 SEHNR, CDR2 FQNEAQ (reference sequence). The CDR3 protein is CASSLNRDTQYF. CDR3 in DNA: TGTGCCAGCAGCTTAAACCGAGATACGCAGTATTTT.

The rearrangement uses TRBV7-8 and TRBJ1-1, with TRBD1 identical over 7 bases. The V segment lost 0 bases and the J segment 3 bases; nucleotides outside the gene matches: 7. Germline CDR1 reads SGHVS; CDR2 reads FQNEAQ. The CDR3 has 16 amino acids. CDR3 DNA sequence: TGTGCCAGCAGCTTAGCTTTTCCAGGGGGAGACACTGAAGCTTTCTTT. The encoded protein is CASSLAFPGGDTEAFF. The full variable domain, its missing parts supplied by reference TRBV7-8 and TRBJ1-1, is GAGVSQSPRYKVAKRGQDVALRCDPISGHVSLFWYQQALGQGPEFLTYFQNEAQLDKSGLPSDRFFAERPEGSVSTLKIQRTQQEDSAVYLCASSLAFPGGDTEAFFGQGTRLTVV.

This chain links TRBV2 with TRBJ2-1, with TRBD2 identical over 11 bases. The CDR3 is 15 amino acids. The germline CDR1 and CDR2 sequences are SNHLY and FYNNEI. V was pared by 4 bases and J by 2 bases, with 1 base of the junction left unmatched. The CDR3 is CASSVGLAAYNEQFF. The CDR3 nucleotides are TGTGCCAGCAGTGTGGGACTAGCGGCCTACAATGAGCAGTTCTTC. Full variable domain (missing parts from reference TRBV2 and TRBJ2-1): EPEVTQTPSHQVTQMGQEVILRCVPISNHLYFYWYRQILGQKVEFLVSFYNNEISEKSEIFDDQFSVERPDGSNFTLKIRSTKLEDSAMYFCASSVGLAAYNEQFFGPGTRLTVL.

The J gene is TRBJ2-5, the V gene TRBV27; D might be TRBD1 (6 bases). V dropped 3 bases and J dropped 5 bases, with 19 bases sitting between them. The CDR3 runs to 16 residues. The germline V gene encodes CDR1 MNHEY and CDR2 SMNVEV (reference sequence). The CDR3 loop reads CASSLRSNRDGETQYF. The CDR3 nucleotides read TGTGCCAGCAGTTTGCGGAGTAACAGGGACGGGGAGACCCAGTACTTC.

The genes are TRBV2 and TRBJ1-1; possibly TRBD1 for D (5 bases). CDR3 length: 14 amino acids. Trimming removed 4 bases from V and 4 bases from J, with 13 bases in between. CDR1 and CDR2 (germline): SNHLY, FYNNEI. In DNA, the CDR3 is TGTGCCAGCAGTGGGACCCTGAGGGGCACTGAAGCTTTCTTT. The encoded protein is CASSGTLRGTEAFF.

The chain couples TRBV4-1 to TRBJ2-4; D ambiguous. Germline V gene data show CDR1 as MGHRA and CDR2 as YSYEKL. With 0 bases removed from V and 1 base from J, the gap between germline ends came to 16 bases. This CDR3 spans 18 amino acids. The CDR3 is CASSQDRAGYVAKNIQYF. CDR3 sequence (DNA): TGCGCCAGCAGCCAAGATCGGGCCGGCTACGTGGCCAAAAACATTCAGTACTTC.

This chain links TRBV5-4 with TRBJ2-3; 7 bases are shared with TRBD1. The germline V gene has CDR1 SGHNT and CDR2 YYREEE (reference sequence). The ends lost 3 bases at V and 4 bases at J; junction bases unmatched: 11. This CDR3 has 16 amino acids. CDR3 sequence: CASSYRYRGRADTQYF. The DNA of the CDR3 is TGTGCCAGCAGCTACAGATACAGGGGTAGGGCAGATACGCAGTATTTT.

The chain joins TRBV10-2 to TRBJ2-5; D unresolved. In germline, CDR1 is WSHSY, CDR2 SAAADI. CDR3 length: 15 residues. Trimming stripped 3 bases from V and 2 bases from J, with 13 bases between. The CDR3 region is CASSDVWVLQETQYF. In DNA, the CDR3 is TGCGCCAGCAGTGATGTGTGGGTTCTTCAAGAGACCCAGTACTTC.

Points on this clone: It may be a read error: a sequence one base away is much more abundant. The chain joins TRBV25-1 to TRBJ1-2; the match to TRBD1 covers 7 bases. The CDR3 has 14 residues. Germline CDR1 is MGHDK and CDR2 is SYGVNS. The CDR3 bases are TGTGCCACCAGTCCTCCCGACAGGGTCTATGGCTACACCTTC. Its translation: CATSPPDRVYGYTF.

This clone showed up just once. This rearrangement joins TRBV5-1 to TRBJ2-7, with 7 nucleotides matching TRBD2. The ends lost 3 bases at V and 0 bases at J; junction bases unmatched: 6. The V gene's germline CDR1 is SGHRS and CDR2 YFSETQ. The CDR3 spans 15 residues. The CDR3 loop reads CASSSLGGSSYEQYF. The CDR3, as DNA: TGCGCCAGCAGCTCCCTTGGCGGGAGCTCCTACGAGCAGTACTTC.

The chain employs TRBV18 and TRBJ1-4, with D possibly being TRBD1 (6 bases). Germline CDR1 KGHSH, CDR2 LQKENI. Trimming stripped 2 bases from V and 8 bases from J, with 12 bases between. The CDR3 runs 14 residues. CDR3 coding DNA: TGTGCCAGCTCACCAGGGACAACTGAAGAAAAACTGTTTTTT. This translates into CASSPGTTEEKLFF.

The chain recombines TRBV6-1 with TRBJ1-5, with 7 bases identical to TRBD1. Trimming removed 9 bases from V and 8 bases from J; junction bases left unmatched: 7. Germline lookup yields CDR1 MNHNS and CDR2 SASEGT. There are 12 residues in the CDR3. The CDR3 nucleotides are TGTGCCAGTAGACAGGGATGGGAGCCCCAGCATTTT. It specifies CASRQGWEPQHF.

This chain joins TRBV6-6 and TRBJ2-7; a possible D gene is TRBD2 (5 bases). This CDR3 is 12 amino acids long. V lost 6 bases and J 4 bases, leaving 10 bases between the germline ends. Germline-derived CDR1 and CDR2 are MNHNY and SVGAGI (reference sequence). Written as DNA, the CDR3 is TGTGCCAGCAGGTATAGCGCGTACGAGCAGTACTTC. Amino acid sequence: CASRYSAYEQYF.

This clone was picked up one time. The chain is built from TRBV29-1 and TRBJ1-2; TRBD1 is a possible D gene (5 bases). Germline CDR1 is SQVTM and CDR2 is ANQGSEA. The CDR3 consists of 13 residues. V was pared by 4 bases and J by 0 bases, with 9 bases between. The CDR3 here is CSVAGGANYGYTF. CDR3 nucleotides: TGCAGCGTTGCGGGGGGTGCTAACTATGGCTACACCTTC. Supplemented by reference TRBV29-1 and TRBJ1-2, the full variable domain reads SAVISQKPSRDICQRGTSLTIQCQVDSQVTMMFWYRQQPGQSLTLIATANQGSEATYESGFVIDKFPISRPNLTFSTLTVSNMSPEDSSIYLCSVAGGANYGYTFGSGTRLTVV.